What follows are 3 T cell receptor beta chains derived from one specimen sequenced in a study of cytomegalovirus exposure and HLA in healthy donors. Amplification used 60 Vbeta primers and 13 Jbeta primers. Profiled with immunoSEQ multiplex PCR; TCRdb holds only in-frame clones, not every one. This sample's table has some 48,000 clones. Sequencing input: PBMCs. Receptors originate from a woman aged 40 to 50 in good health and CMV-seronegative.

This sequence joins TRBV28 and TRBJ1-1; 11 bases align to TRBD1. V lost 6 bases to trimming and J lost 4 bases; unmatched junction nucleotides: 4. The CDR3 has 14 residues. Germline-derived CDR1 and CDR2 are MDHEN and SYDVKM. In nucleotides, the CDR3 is TGTGCCAGCAGCGGACAGGGGGCCAGCACTGAAGCTTTCTTT. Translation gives CASSGQGASTEAFF.

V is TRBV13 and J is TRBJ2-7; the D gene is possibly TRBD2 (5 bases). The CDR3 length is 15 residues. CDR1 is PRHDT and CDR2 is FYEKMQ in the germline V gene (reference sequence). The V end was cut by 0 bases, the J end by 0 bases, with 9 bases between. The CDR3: CASSLGPDFSYEQYF. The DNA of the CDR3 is TGTGCCAGCAGCTTAGGCCCGGACTTCTCCTACGAGCAGTACTTC. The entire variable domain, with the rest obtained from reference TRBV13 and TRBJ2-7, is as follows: AAGVIQSPRHLIKEKRETATLKCYPIPRHDTVYWYQQGPGQDPQFLISFYEKMQSDKGSIPDRFSAQQFSDYHSELNMSSLELGDSALYFCASSLGPDFSYEQYFGPGTRLTVT.

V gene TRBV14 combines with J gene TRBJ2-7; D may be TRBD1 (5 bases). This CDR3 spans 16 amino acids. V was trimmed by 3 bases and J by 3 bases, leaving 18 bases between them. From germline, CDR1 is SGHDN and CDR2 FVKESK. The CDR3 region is CASSHKRGLALYEQYF. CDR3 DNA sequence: TGTGCCAGCAGCCACAAAAGGGGATTAGCCCTCTACGAGCAGTACTTC.